Below are 8 T cell receptor beta chains sequenced from a single sample in a study of CD8+ T cells in alopecia areata. In each case, RNA was isolated and then reverse transcribed into cDNA as the sequencing template. Sequencing used immunoSEQ multiplex PCR; TCRdb keeps in-frame clones, though not all of them. This sample has approximately 150,000 clones, with approximately 90% found just once. Stated treatment: oral pan-JAK inhibitor, 5-10 mg twice daily. The material sequenced was CD8+ T cells sorted from blood, taken at week 4, from a patient treated with tofacitinib. The receptors derive from a human donor with alopecia areata.

This clone came up once. V and J are TRBV10-3 and TRBJ1-1; D is perhaps TRBD1 (5 bases). The CDR3 totals 14 residues. The germline V and J ends were trimmed by 3 bases and 10 bases, with 18 bases remaining between them. The germline gives CDR1 ENHRY, CDR2 SYGVKD. CDR3 residues: CAISDPDSAFVAFF. The CDR3 coding sequence is TGTGCCATCAGTGACCCCGACAGCGCTTTTGTAGCTTTCTTT.

The chain recombines TRBV29-1 with TRBJ2-7, with TRBD2 matching 9 bases. CDR3 length: 18 amino acids. CDR1 SQVTM and CDR2 ANQGSEA come from the germline V gene. Germline trimming cut 7 bases from V and 5 bases from J; bases unmatched to any gene: 24. CDR3 DNA sequence: TGCAGCGCAACTCCCAGCGGGGGGTCTAGCTCGGTATTTCACGAGCAGTACTTC. Its protein product is CSATPSGGSSSVFHEQYF.

The genes are TRBV29-1 and TRBJ2-1; no reliable D call. Germline-derived CDR1 and CDR2 are SQVTM and ANQGSEA. V was shortened by 8 bases and J by 8 bases, with 25 bases between the two germline ends. The CDR3 totals 15 residues. The CDR3 region is CSFVVVPLSGDEQFF. CDR3 in DNA: TGCAGCTTTGTTGTGGTCCCCCTCTCTGGGGATGAGCAGTTCTTC.

This clone was picked up one time. The chain links TRBV9 to TRBJ1-5; D uncertain. Germline V CDR1 and CDR2: SGDLS, YYNGEE. Deletions cut 3 bases from V and 4 bases from J, with 8 bases between. This CDR3 is 13 amino acids long. Written as DNA, the CDR3 is TGTGCCAGCAGCGGCCCGGGGAATCAGCCCCAGCATTTT. As protein: CASSGPGNQPQHF.

The table lists this clone with a count of one. J is TRBJ2-7 and V is TRBV29-1; TRBD1 matches at 7 bases. Trimming took 6 bases from V and 0 from J; bases not matched to a gene: 5. Germline V gives CDR1 SQVTM, CDR2 ANQGSEA. This CDR3 region has 13 residues. This chain's CDR3 is CSVEQGFSYEQYF. The CDR3 nucleotides read TGCAGCGTCGAACAGGGGTTCTCCTACGAGCAGTACTTC.

As to this clone: The junction and the germline gene differ at one end; a read error may be behind it. The rearrangement links TRBV7-2 to TRBJ2-7, with 7 positions matching TRBD1. Germline V gene sequence: CDR1 SGHTA, CDR2 FQGNSA. This CDR3 is 15 amino acids long. CDR3 protein: CASSFLGQVSCEQYF. CDR3 nucleotide sequence: TGTGCCAGCAGCTTCCTCGGACAGGTTTCCTGCGAGCAGTACTTC.

V gene TRBV4-1 combines with J gene TRBJ2-1; tentatively, D is TRBD1 (6 bases). The CDR3 contains 17 residues. Per the germline V gene, CDR1 is MGHRA and CDR2 is YSYEKL. Trimming removed 0 bases at V and 8 bases at J, with 20 bases between. The CDR3 sequence is CASSQDPGTYLRDEQFF. The CDR3 bases are TGCGCCAGCAGCCAAGACCCTGGGACATACCTCCGGGATGAGCAGTTCTTC.

This clone was recorded once. This sequence joins TRBV4-1 and TRBJ2-1; 8 bases line up with TRBD2. J was trimmed by 0 bases and V by 4 bases; bases with no gene match: 2. CDR3 length: 15 amino acids. Germline V gene lookup returns CDR1 MGHRA and CDR2 YSYEKL. The CDR3 spells CASSPSGSSYNEQFF. CDR3 DNA sequence: TGCGCCAGCAGCCCAAGCGGGAGCTCCTACAATGAGCAGTTCTTC.